Included here is one TCR beta chain sequence, with context. Antigen: not known. TCRdb re-called the 5' RACE reads and gives one entry per CDR3 protein, without DNA. The sample has 140,000 to 150,000 distinct CDR3 sequences. These data belong to a study of monozygotic twins with inflammatory bowel disease. The CDR3 runs to 13 residues. Study-level findings and limits: TCRbeta inverse Simpson diversity was decreased in IBD patients versus healthy co-twins. Fewer shared clonotypes with others were found in IBD patients than in healthy twins, especially with disease activity.

This chain links TRBV12-3 or TRBV12-4 with TRBJ2-7; without DNA, the TCRdb call of TRBD1 cannot be checked. The TCR comes from a human donor with ulcerative colitis or Crohn's disease, or a healthy co-twin of an affected twin (not recorded which). Sequenced input: blood. CDR3: CASTRWGTYEQYF.